One sample yielded the 26 T cell receptor beta chains listed below, sequenced in a study of T cells after yellow fever vaccination. A single record per CDR3 protein comes from TCRdb applying MiXCR to the 5' RACE reads. The sample includes around 100,000 distinct CDR3 sequences, 8.4% of them seen just once. The source material was CD8+ T cells sorted from PBMCs, sampled 45 days after the yellow fever booster vaccination. These TCRs come from a man aged 25-40 years who received the YFV17D yellow fever vaccine.

There are many counts of this clonotype. The chain's CDR3 is CASSIHSGFEPQHF. The CDR3 DNA follows: TGTGCCAGCAGCATCCACTCAGGGTTCGAGCCCCAGCATTTT. The V call is TRBV7-8, the J call TRBJ1-5, with D possibly being TRBD1 (5 bases). The CDR3 is 14 residues long. Germline CDR1 SGHVS, CDR2 FQNEAQ. The germline V and J ends were trimmed by 5 bases and 8 bases, with 16 bases remaining between them.

This clonotype was counted many times. This chain joins TRBV29-1 and TRBJ2-1, with 13 bases identical to TRBD2. The CDR3 has 14 residues. V lost 7 bases to trimming and J lost 8 bases; unmatched junction nucleotides: 8. Looked up from germline, CDR1 is SQVTM and CDR2 is ANQGSEA. CDR3 sequence (DNA): TGCAGCGGGGATACTAGCGGGAGGGCTTATGAGCAGTTCTTC. It codes for CSGDTSGRAYEQFF.

This clonotype was counted ten times or more. The chain joins TRBV10-3 to TRBJ2-2; TRBD2 aligns across 15 bases. The CDR3 runs 17 residues. Per germline, CDR1 ENHRY and CDR2 SYGVKD. Germline trimming cut 4 bases from V and 3 bases from J; bases unmatched to any gene: 3. The CDR3 loop reads CAISGTSGRAYTGELFF. CDR3 DNA: TGTGCCATCAGTGGGACTAGCGGGAGGGCCTACACCGGGGAGCTGTTTTTT.

This clonotype was observed once. The V and J genes are TRBV3-1 and TRBJ1-1; D might be TRBD1 (5 bases). V lost 2 bases and J 8 bases, leaving 12 bases between the germline ends. The CDR3 is 13 residues long. The V gene's germline CDR1 is LGHDT and CDR2 YNNKEL (reference sequence). CDR3 in amino acids: CASSQSGDGEAFF. In DNA, the CDR3 is TGTGCCAGCAGCCAATCCGGGGACGGGGAAGCTTTCTTT.

As to this clonotype: A much larger clone differs from this one at a single base, so this may be a read error. The genes are TRBV29-1 and TRBJ2-7; TRBD2 matches 7 bases. Germline V CDR1 and CDR2: SQVTM, ANQGSEA. This CDR3 region has 15 residues. V gave up 4 bases and J gave up 0 bases; unmatched junction bases: 9. This CDR3 is CSVVRAGKGSYEQYF. CDR3 nucleotides: TGCAGCGTTGTTCGAGCGGGAAAGGGCTCCTACGAGCAGTACTTC.

This clonotype has a handful of counts. The genes are TRBV9 and TRBJ1-1, with D tentatively TRBD1 (5 bases). This CDR3 contains 14 residues. Germline V gives CDR1 SGDLS, CDR2 YYNGEE. V was cut by 0 bases and J by 4 bases, with 10 bases left in between. CDR3 sequence reads: CASSVVGGFTEAFF. The CDR3 DNA follows: TGTGCCAGCAGCGTAGTCGGGGGTTTCACTGAAGCTTTCTTT.

Many counts were recorded for this clonotype. The V and J genes are TRBV24-1 and TRBJ2-1; D remains unclear. The CDR3 has 17 residues. Germline assignment: CDR1 KGHDR and CDR2 SFDVKD. The ends were cut back, 3 bases at V and 0 bases at J, with 14 bases in the middle. The CDR3 spells CATSDNVISSSYNEQFF. The CDR3, as DNA: TGTGCCACCAGTGATAATGTAATCTCAAGCTCCTACAATGAGCAGTTCTTC.

At least ten counts were recorded for this clonotype. J is TRBJ2-1 and V is TRBV12-3 or TRBV12-4; D might be TRBD1 or TRBD2, each matching 6 bases. V lost 6 bases and J 5 bases, leaving 17 bases between the germline ends. CDR3 size: 15 residues. The CDR3 DNA sequence: TGTGCCAGCAGGCAAGAGGGGGGCATCAACAATGAGCAGTTCTTC. This translates into CASRQEGGINNEQFF.

V usage is TRBV3-1 and J usage is TRBJ2-7, with D unresolved. The CDR3 is 14 residues long. Per germline, CDR1 LGHDT and CDR2 YNNKEL (reference sequence). Between the trimmed V and J ends, which lost 2 bases and 6 bases, there was a span of 14 bases. The CDR3: CASSQQLLNAEQYF. In DNA form, the CDR3 reads TGTGCCAGCAGCCAACAACTACTGAACGCCGAGCAGTACTTC.

This clonotype was counted at least ten times. This chain uses TRBV20-1 with TRBJ2-1; D perhaps matches TRBD1 (6 bases). V was cut by 2 bases and J by 5 bases, with 16 bases left in between. This CDR3 has 15 amino acids. CDR1 and CDR2 from the germline V gene are DFQATT and SNEGSKA (reference sequence). This CDR3 is CSARPTGFDNNEQFF. Here the CDR3 DNA reads TGCAGTGCTAGACCCACAGGGTTTGACAACAATGAGCAGTTCTTC.

This clonotype was recorded many times. The genes are TRBV6-1 and TRBJ2-2; 9 bases map to TRBD2. Germline CDR1 reads MNHNS; CDR2 reads SASEGT. The CDR3 sequence is 16 residues long. Germline trimming cut 7 bases from V and 3 bases from J; bases unmatched to any gene: 9. DNA of the CDR3: TGTGCCAGCACCCTACGGTCTAGCGGGGACACCGGGGAGCTGTTTTTT. Its protein is CASTLRSSGDTGELFF.

The table lists this clonotype with many counts. The gene calls are TRBV5-1 and TRBJ2-7, with D perhaps matching TRBD1 (5 bases). The length of the CDR3 is 14 residues. V lost 4 bases and J lost 2, with 13 bases in between. Germline lookup yields CDR1 SGHRS and CDR2 YFSETQ. The CDR3 region is CASSGSGSPYEQYF. The CDR3 bases are TGCGCCAGCAGCGGTTCAGGGTCCCCCTACGAGCAGTACTTC.

The sample holds many counts of this clonotype. The chain joins TRBV4-3 to TRBJ2-3; a possible D gene is TRBD1 (5 bases). V lost 0 bases, J lost 6 bases, and 13 bases lay in between. Germline CDR1 reads LGHNA; CDR2 reads YSLEER. The CDR3 is 15 amino acids. CDR3 protein: CASSQEGFKGDTQYF. Here the CDR3 DNA reads TGCGCCAGCAGCCAAGAAGGGTTTAAGGGGGATACGCAGTATTTT.

Here the CDR3 DNA reads TGCGCCAGCAGCCAAGATAGCGGGTCCTACGAGCAGTACTTC. Protein: CASSQDSGSYEQYF. The rearrangement links TRBV4-3 to TRBJ2-7; 7 bases agree with TRBD2. Germline CDR1 is LGHNA and CDR2 is YSLEER. This CDR3 comprises 14 residues. The V gene end was trimmed by 0 bases and the J gene end by 1 base; junction bases not matched to a gene: 0.

This clonotype was counted between two and nine times. The genes are TRBV15 and TRBJ1-1; D call uncertain. The CDR3 covers 16 residues. The germline V and J ends were trimmed by 0 bases and 0 bases, with 11 bases remaining between them. Germline V CDR1 and CDR2: LNHNV, YYDKDF (reference sequence). This CDR3 reads CATSRDSPRVNTEAFF. Written as DNA, the CDR3 is TGTGCCACCAGCAGAGATTCGCCAAGGGTGAACACTGAAGCTTTCTTT. Together with reference TRBV15 and TRBJ1-1, the CDR3 gives the full variable domain: DAMVIQNPRYQVTQFGKPVTLSCSQTLNHNVMYWYQQKSSQAPKLLFHYYDKDFNNEADTPDNFQSRRPNTSFCFLDIRSPGLGDTAMYLCATSRDSPRVNTEAFFGQGTRLTVV.

The sample holds many counts of this clonotype. The rearrangement joins TRBV5-6 to TRBJ2-7, with D possibly matching TRBD2 (5 bases). CDR3 length equals 13 residues. The germline CDR1 and CDR2 sequences are SGHDT and YYEEEE. V lost 4 bases, J lost 4 bases, and 12 bases lay in between. The CDR3 sequence is CASSSWRRYEQYF. The DNA for the CDR3 is TGTGCCAGCAGCAGCTGGAGGAGGTACGAGCAGTACTTC.

This clonotype appeared many times. V is TRBV4-3 and J is TRBJ1-5, with a weak D call TRBD1 (6 bases). There are 15 residues in the CDR3. The ends were cut back, 3 bases at V and 6 bases at J, with 15 bases in the middle. Germline lookup yields CDR1 LGHNA and CDR2 YSLEER. CDR3 sequence reads: CASSQYRAGGQPQHF. CDR3 nucleotide sequence: TGCGCCAGCAGCCAGTACAGGGCGGGGGGTCAGCCCCAGCATTTT.

This clonotype showed up many times. The V call is TRBV7-6, the J call TRBJ2-5; D is possibly TRBD1 or TRBD2 (6 bases each). The CDR3 is made up of 15 amino acids. The germline V gene encodes CDR1 SGHVS and CDR2 FNYEAQ. The V end lost 4 bases, the J end lost 3 bases, and 15 bases lay between the germline ends. The CDR3 sequence is CASSSPGGQEETQYF. The CDR3 DNA reads TGTGCCAGCAGCTCACCCGGGGGCCAAGAAGAGACCCAGTACTTC.

The sample holds many counts of this clonotype. The chain employs TRBV15 and TRBJ2-5; TRBD1 is a possible D gene (6 bases). The V gene lost 0 bases and the J gene lost 4 bases, with 12 bases spanning the gap. The germline V gene has CDR1 LNHNV and CDR2 YYDKDF (reference sequence). This CDR3 has 15 residues. The CDR3 nucleotides are TGTGCCACCAGCAGAGATCTGGGGGCGGGAGAGACCCAGTACTTC. This encodes CATSRDLGAGETQYF.

The V and J genes are TRBV28 and TRBJ2-5; 7 bases match TRBD1. The CDR3 extends over 13 amino acids. After removal of 5 bases from V and 4 bases from J, the junction contained 4 bases not matched to a gene. Germline CDR1 MDHEN, CDR2 SYDVKM. In DNA form, the CDR3 reads TGTGCCAGCAGTATCCCAGGGGGAGAGACCCAGTACTTC. Translating it yields CASSIPGGETQYF.

V gene TRBV9 combines with J gene TRBJ2-2; D is ambiguous. Germline V gives CDR1 SGDLS, CDR2 YYNGEE. This CDR3 spans 12 amino acids. V was cut by 4 bases and J by 4 bases, with 5 bases left in between. In DNA form, the CDR3 reads TGTGCCAGCAGCACCTTCACCGGGGAGCTGTTTTTT. It specifies CASSTFTGELFF.

This clonotype was observed a handful of times. A read error may account for a junction end that differs from germline. The rearrangement uses TRBV5-6 and TRBJ2-1; D tentatively fits TRBD1 or TRBD2 (5 bases each). Germline assignment: CDR1 SGHDT and CDR2 YYEEEE. The CDR3 extends over 14 amino acids. This CDR3 reads CASSLPGPYNEQFF. The CDR3 DNA reads TGTGCCAGCAGCTTGCCGGGGCCCTATAATGAGCAGTTCTTC.

This chain connects TRBV11-3 to TRBJ1-6; TRBD1 is a possible D gene (6 bases). Trimming left V 5 bases short and J 8 bases short, with 10 bases between. In germline, CDR1 is SGHNT, CDR2 YENEEA. This CDR3 has 13 residues. CDR3 coding DNA: TGTGCCAGCAGCCCGGACAGTTATTCACCCCTCCACTTT. Protein: CASSPDSYSPLHF. The full variable domain, rest sourced from reference TRBV11-3 and TRBJ1-6, is EAGVVQSPRYKIIEKKQPVAFWCNPISGHNTLYWYLQNLGQGPELLIRYENEEAVDDSQLPKDRFSAERLKGVDSTLKIQPAELGDSAVYLCASSPDSYSPLHFGNGTRLTVT.

This clonotype was found many times. The chain links TRBV4-1 to TRBJ2-7; D gene unclear. The germline CDR1 and CDR2 sequences are MGHRA and YSYEKL. Trimming cost V 1 base and J 2 bases, with 6 bases left between them. The CDR3 runs 13 residues. The CDR3 reads CASSQAAPYEQYF. The CDR3 DNA sequence: TGCGCCAGCAGCCAAGCGGCCCCCTACGAGCAGTACTTC.

This clonotype appeared many times. The chain links TRBV20-1 to TRBJ2-1; 7 bases agree with TRBD1. The CDR3 runs to 13 residues. The V gene's germline CDR1 is DFQATT and CDR2 SNEGSKA (reference sequence). J gave up 4 bases and V 6 bases, and 6 bases lay outside the gene matches. In DNA, the CDR3 is TGCAGTGCATCCGACAGGGATTACAATGAGCAGTTCTTC. Its protein is CSASDRDYNEQFF.

The chain links TRBV4-1 to TRBJ2-1; maybe TRBD1 (5 bases). Trimming stripped 0 bases from V and 7 bases from J, with 7 bases between. Germline CDR1 is MGHRA and CDR2 is YSYEKL. CDR3 length: 13 residues. The CDR3 sequence: CASSQDQGNEQFF. The CDR3 nucleotides are TGCGCCAGCAGCCAAGATCAGGGAAATGAGCAGTTCTTC.